This T cell receptor beta chain stems from a study of CD8+ T cells in alopecia areata. Study-wide background: Dosing spanned 6 to 18 months on tofacitinib, then 6 months off drug. General study findings and limits: Sequencing of scalp tissue also captures the resident alphabeta T cells of normal skin. Among the top 100, expanded CD8+ clones were significantly decreased by tofacitinib, as was scalp clonality.

CDR3 size: 14 residues. Trimming removed 0 bases from V and 0 bases from J, with 6 bases in between. Notes on this clone: Its antigen is unknown.

Stated treatment: oral pan-JAK inhibitor, 5-10 mg twice daily. It was cDNA, reverse transcribed from extracted RNA, that served as the sequencing template. Using immunoSEQ multiplex PCR, the repertoire was profiled, and TCRdb retains in-frame clones only, with some absent. The repertoire holds under 350,000 clones, with about 62% as singletons. The sequence derives from a human donor with alopecia areata. Sequencing used CD4+ T cells sorted from blood, obtained at week 24, from a patient treated with tofacitinib. The genes are TRBV23-1 and TRBJ2-7, with D possibly called TRBD1 or TRBD2 (5 bases each). TRBV23-1 qualifies as an ORF whose function is uncertain. Here the CDR3 reads CASSQSGVSYEQYF. The CDR3, as DNA: TGCGCCAGCAGTCAATCGGGGGTCTCCTACGAGCAGTACTTC.